The 25 T cell receptor beta chains presented below share a single source sample, sequenced in a study of PD-L1 blockade in urothelial cancer (TCRdb year 2017). Libraries were made using the immunoSEQ multiplex PCR assay. TCRdb carries this immuneACCESS record with in-frame sequences only. Its versions omit some clonotypes, under half of them owing to an unresolved V gene in the studies checked, with the rest unexplained. This sample comprises under 100,000 clones, nearly 90% of them detected only once. The top ten clones comprise 1.5% to 2% of the sample. In the paper's terms, the time point label means: pretreatment peripheral blood. This material consisted of PBMCs, taken around atezolizumab (anti-PD-L1) treatment. The source is a man in his sixties with urothelial cancer.

The rearrangement links TRBV28 to TRBJ1-5; a weak D match, TRBD1 (5 bases). CDR3 size: 19 residues. The V gene's germline CDR1 is MDHEN and CDR2 SYDVKM. Trimming removed 3 bases from V and 1 base from J, with 22 bases in between. Here the CDR3 reads CASSFLTLSGHRSNQPQHF. DNA of the CDR3: TGTGCCAGCAGTTTCTTGACTCTTTCAGGGCACAGAAGCAATCAGCCCCAGCATTTT.

The chain joins TRBV7-9 to TRBJ1-4; D is perhaps TRBD1 (5 bases). Germline V lookup: CDR1 SEHNR, CDR2 FQNEAQ (reference sequence). V was shortened by 3 bases and J by 1 base, with 6 bases between the two germline ends. The CDR3 sequence is 14 residues long. The CDR3 bases are TGTGCCAGCAGCTTCCAGGGAACTAATGAAAAACTGTTTTTT. Translated: CASSFQGTNEKLFF.

The genes are TRBV4-3 and TRBJ2-7, with a tentative D call TRBD1 (6 bases). Germline loops: CDR1 LGHNA, CDR2 YSLEER. V shed 2 bases and J shed 3 bases, with 8 bases lying between them. CDR3 length: 13 residues. CDR3 in DNA: TGCGCCAGCAGCCAACTCAGGGGCTACGAGCAGTACTTC. It encodes CASSQLRGYEQYF.

In DNA, the CDR3 is TGTGCCAGCAGCTTAGGGGACACCTCCTACAATGAGCAGTTCTTC. It encodes CASSLGDTSYNEQFF. The chain links TRBV5-8 to TRBJ2-1; weak D call: TRBD1 (6 bases). The V end lost 2 bases, the J end lost 0 bases, and 9 bases lay between the germline ends. Germline lookup yields CDR1 SGHTS and CDR2 YDEGEE. The CDR3 runs to 15 residues.

CDR3 protein: CAVVGGGKGHNEQFF. The DNA of the CDR3 is TGTGCCGTCGTCGGAGGGGGCAAGGGACACAATGAGCAGTTCTTC. The J gene is TRBJ2-1, the V gene TRBV9; TRBD1 is a possible D gene (7 bases). The CDR3 length is 15 residues. The V end lost 10 bases, the J end lost 5 bases, and 22 bases lay between the germline ends. Germline CDR1 reads SGDLS; CDR2 reads YYNGEE.

The CDR3 spells CASNGLADYEQYF. As DNA, the CDR3 is TGTGCCAGCAATGGGCTAGCGGACTACGAGCAGTACTTC. J is TRBJ2-7 and V is TRBV2, with TRBD2 identical over 7 bases. The CDR3 loop spans 13 amino acids. V was clipped by 7 bases and J by 3 bases; unmatched bases: 6. Germline CDR1 and CDR2: SNHLY and FYNNEI. Based on the CDR3 plus reference TRBV2 and TRBJ2-7, the full variable domain is EPEVTQTPSHQVTQMGQEVILRCVPISNHLYFYWYRQILGQKVEFLVSFYNNEISEKSEIFDDQFSVERPDGSNFTLKIRSTKLEDSAMYFCASNGLADYEQYFGPGTRLTVT.

V gene TRBV5-1 combines with J gene TRBJ2-5; 8 bases agree with TRBD1. Per the germline V gene, CDR1 is SGHRS and CDR2 is YFSETQ. Germline trimming cut 4 bases from V and 3 bases from J; bases unmatched to any gene: 8. The CDR3 covers 15 residues. CDR3 in amino acids: CASSPSAGGEETQYF. The CDR3 DNA is TGCGCCAGCAGCCCCTCCGCAGGGGGCGAAGAGACCCAGTACTTC.

The chain carries TRBV4-3 and TRBJ2-7, with a weak D call TRBD2 (5 bases). The CDR3 length is 13 residues. Germline CDR1 LGHNA, CDR2 YSLEER. Trimming pared 0 bases from V and 6 bases from J, leaving 9 bases between. DNA of the CDR3: TGCGCCAGCAGCCAAGATAGAGGACTCGAGCAGTACTTC. It specifies CASSQDRGLEQYF.

The gene calls are TRBV27 and TRBJ2-7, with 10 positions matching TRBD1. The V gene end was trimmed by 2 bases and the J gene end by 2 bases; junction bases not matched to a gene: 0. The CDR3 extends over 14 amino acids. CDR1 is MNHEY, CDR2 SMNVEV, per germline (reference sequence). CDR3 amino acids: CASSLGTGAYEQYF. The DNA of the CDR3 is TGTGCCAGCAGTTTAGGGACAGGGGCCTACGAGCAGTACTTC.

The chain's CDR3 is CASSRNLAGGHYEQYF. The CDR3 nucleotides are TGTGCCAGCAGCCGGAACCTAGCGGGAGGGCATTACGAGCAGTACTTC. J is TRBJ2-7 and V is TRBV5-5; 12 positions match TRBD2. This CDR3 is 16 amino acids long. Per germline, CDR1 SGHKS and CDR2 YYEKEE (reference sequence). V dropped 4 bases and J dropped 4; count of bases not matched to a gene: 9.

This chain uses TRBV9 with TRBJ2-7; D remains unclear. The CDR3 spans 13 residues. V was trimmed by 4 bases and J by 3 bases, leaving 11 bases between them. Germline V gene lookup returns CDR1 SGDLS and CDR2 YYNGEE. CDR3 in DNA: TGTGCCAGCAGCATTGACACCGACTACGAGCAGTACTTC. It codes for CASSIDTDYEQYF.

There are a few counts of this clone. The V and J genes are TRBV19 and TRBJ1-2; 7 nucleotides align to TRBD1. V lost 4 bases and J lost 4; bases outside the gene matches: 6. The CDR3 spans 14 residues. Germline V gives CDR1 LNHDA, CDR2 SQIVND (reference sequence). CDR3 sequence: CASSTWDSPYGYTF. Here the CDR3 DNA reads TGTGCCAGTAGTACCTGGGACAGTCCCTATGGCTACACCTTC.

The chain couples TRBV5-1 to TRBJ1-5; perhaps TRBD1 as D (5 bases). In germline, CDR1 is SGHRS, CDR2 YFSETQ. The CDR3 totals 15 residues. Trimming pared 4 bases from V and 4 bases from J, leaving 15 bases between. The CDR3 DNA reads as TGCGCCAGCAGCCTAACGGGACTTGGGAATCAGCCCCAGCATTTT. The encoded protein is CASSLTGLGNQPQHF.

The chain recombines TRBV10-3 with TRBJ2-5, with no clear D. Germline values: CDR1 ENHRY, CDR2 SYGVKD. The CDR3 spans 13 residues. Trimming cost V 4 bases and J 4 bases, with 10 bases left between them. The CDR3 loop reads CAISGTSTETQYF. In nucleotides, the CDR3 is TGTGCCATCAGTGGCACGAGCACAGAGACCCAGTACTTC.

The rearrangement uses TRBV25-1 and TRBJ1-2; D unresolved. V lost 0 bases to trimming and J lost 4 bases, with 15 bases between them. The CDR3 sequence is 16 residues long. Germline V gene lookup returns CDR1 MGHDK and CDR2 SYGVNS. CDR3 DNA: TGTGCCAGCAGTGAATATCCCTCGCGGGGTAGCTATGGCTACACCTTC. Translating gives CASSEYPSRGSYGYTF.

The CDR3 protein is CASTVLGQGNYGYTF. In DNA, the CDR3 is TGTGCCAGCACCGTATTGGGACAGGGGAACTATGGCTACACCTTC. The chain recombines TRBV5-8 with TRBJ1-2; 10 bases map to TRBD1. V lost 6 bases to trimming and J lost 2 bases; unmatched junction nucleotides: 7. The germline V gene has CDR1 SGHTS and CDR2 YDEGEE. The CDR3 has 15 amino acids.

The chain has TRBV30 and TRBJ1-1; TRBD1 agrees at 7 bases. This CDR3 is built from 17 residues. V lost 5 bases, J lost 1 base, and 16 bases stayed unmatched. CDR1 and CDR2 (germline): GTSNPN, SVGIG (reference sequence). The CDR3 DNA is TGTGCCTGGTCGTTCTCCCGGACAGGCATTCGGAACACTGAAGCTTTCTTT. It translates to CAWSFSRTGIRNTEAFF.

Concerning this clone itself: A junction boundary mismatches the germline segment, possibly from a read error. CDR3 bases: TGTGCCAGCAGCCTAACTAGCGGGGGCGTCATATCGACCCAGTACTTC. Translation gives CASSLTSGGVISTQYF. The chain is built from TRBV7-3 and TRBJ2-5; 11 bases map to TRBD2. Germline V gene data show CDR1 as SGHTA and CDR2 as FQGTGA. This CDR3 has 16 amino acids.

This sequence joins TRBV18 and TRBJ2-7, with 11 bases aligning to TRBD2. Germline V gene sequence: CDR1 KGHSH, CDR2 LQKENI. V dropped 1 base and J dropped 6; count of bases not matched to a gene: 5. The CDR3 is 15 residues long. The CDR3, as DNA: TGTGCCAGCTCACCACTACTAGCGGGAGTCAGCGAGCAGTACTTC. Translated, it gives CASSPLLAGVSEQYF.

This chain links TRBV7-2 with TRBJ2-3, with 7 nucleotides matching TRBD2. Germline V gene lookup returns CDR1 SGHTA and CDR2 FQGNSA. V gave up 5 bases and J gave up 3 bases; unmatched junction bases: 11. The CDR3 sequence is 16 residues long. The CDR3 nucleotides read TGTGCCAGCAGCATCACCGGGACTACCGAAACAGATACGCAGTATTTT. It is translated as CASSITGTTETDTQYF. Using reference TRBV7-2 and TRBJ2-3 for the parts outside the CDR3, the full variable domain is GAGVSQSPSNKVTEKGKDVELRCDPISGHTALYWYRQSLGQGLEFLIYFQGNSAPDKSGLPSDRFSAERTGGSVSTLTIQRTQQEDSAVYLCASSITGTTETDTQYFGPGTRLTVL.

The chain carries TRBV12-5 and TRBJ2-7, with D hard to call. There are 11 residues in the CDR3. V lost 6 bases and J 8 bases, leaving 11 bases between the germline ends. Per germline, CDR1 LGHNT and CDR2 FRNRAP. DNA of the CDR3: TGTGCTAGTGGCTCCGGAGCCCAGCAGTACTTC. Protein: CASGSGAQQYF.

The chain has TRBV20-1 and TRBJ2-3; D gene uncertain. This CDR3 is 11 amino acids long. V shed 0 bases and J shed 7 bases, with 5 bases lying between them. The V gene's germline CDR1 is DFQATT and CDR2 SNEGSKA (reference sequence). The CDR3 protein is CSARDGYTQYF. The CDR3 DNA reads as TGCAGTGCTAGAGACGGTTATACGCAGTATTTT.

The chain links TRBV7-3 to TRBJ2-3, with 8 bases that match TRBD2. V was pared by 0 bases and J by 0 bases, with 8 bases of the junction left unmatched. This CDR3 has 18 residues. Looked up from germline, CDR1 is SGHTA and CDR2 is FQGTGA. CDR3 region: CASSLTAGASSSTDTQYF. Here the CDR3 DNA reads TGTGCCAGCAGCTTAACAGCGGGGGCTTCCTCTAGCACAGATACGCAGTATTTT.

The chain uses TRBV6-5 and TRBJ2-5, with D tentatively TRBD2 (6 bases). V was pared by 6 bases and J by 8 bases, with 22 bases between. This CDR3 has 15 residues. The germline CDR1 and CDR2 sequences are MNHEY and SVGAGI. Here the CDR3 reads CASSGRRAGSVTQYF. CDR3 DNA sequence: TGTGCCAGCAGCGGCCGCCGGGCGGGGTCTGTCACCCAGTACTTC.

The chain has TRBV19 and TRBJ2-7; 10 nucleotides line up with TRBD2. The germline V gene has CDR1 LNHDA and CDR2 SQIVND (reference sequence). The length of the CDR3 is 14 residues. V gave up 4 bases and J gave up 4 bases; unmatched junction bases: 4. The DNA of the CDR3 is TGTGCCAGTAGTAAGCTAGCGGGAGAGTACGAGCAGTACTTC. Encoded protein: CASSKLAGEYEQYF.